This T cell receptor beta chain derives from a study of T-cell memory formation after mild COVID-19. Overall study findings and caveats: From day 15 to 85, contracting clones were balanced between CD4 and CD8, whereas later expanders leaned toward CD4+.

This clonotype was found many times. The antigen remains unidentified. TCRdb re-analysed the 5' RACE reads in MiXCR, keeping a single row per CDR3 protein. The table lists nearly 250,000 distinct CDR3 sequences, 15% of them singletons. Sequenced sample: PBMCs or a T cell subset sorted from them (not recorded which). The sequence was collected from an adult woman who had mild COVID-19 (a few samples of this study predate the infection). Cell type and time point are not known.

The CDR3 spells CASSPGLTGGPRNEQFF. The CDR3 DNA sequence: TGTGCCAGCAGCCCTGGTTTGACGGGAGGGCCAAGAAATGAGCAGTTCTTC. The rearrangement links TRBV7-9 to TRBJ2-1; TRBD2 aligns across 8 bases. The CDR3 is made up of 17 amino acids. Germline CDR1 SEHNR, CDR2 FQNEAQ (reference sequence). J gave up 7 bases and V 5 bases, and 16 bases lay outside the gene matches.